The 6 T cell receptor beta chains given below trace back to one sample, sequenced in a study of naive and memory T cell subsets. Treatment noted: skin biopsy from PPD injection site in Mantoux-positive individual. An oligonucleotide containing a UMI was ligated to the 3' end of TCR cDNA. Four PCR rounds used nested alpha and beta constant region primers plus the SP2 primer. TCRdb analysed the UMI-ligation and nested PCR reads with MiXCR anew, one entry per CDR3 protein. There are some 15,000 distinct CDR3 sequences in the sample; 5.2% occur only once, and approximately 8% lies in the top ten. This specimen was skin, taken from a tuberculin skin test site. The source is an adult in good health.

This clonotype was seen at least ten times. The gene calls are TRBV7-2 and TRBJ2-5; D possibly corresponds to TRBD1 (6 bases). Trimming took 6 bases from V and 1 from J, leaving 9 bases between them. The CDR3 spans 13 residues. Germline V gene lookup returns CDR1 SGHTA and CDR2 FQGNSA. CDR3 sequence reads: CASSLDSQETQYF. DNA for the CDR3: TGTGCCAGCAGTTTGGACAGCCAAGAGACCCAGTACTTC.

Remarks on this clonotype: The junction shows a germline mismatch at one end, possibly a read error. The chain links TRBV6-2 or TRBV6-3 to TRBJ1-5, with TRBD1 matching over 10 bases. The germline gives CDR1 MNHEY, CDR2 SVGEGT. The CDR3 runs to 18 residues. The CDR3 spells CASSSYRDRGAQDQPQNF. Written as DNA, the CDR3 is TGTGCCAGCAGTTCTTACCGGGACAGGGGCGCTCAGGATCAGCCCCAGAATTTT.

This clonotype was observed at least ten times. The rearrangement joins TRBV7-2 to TRBJ1-4; 7 bases are shared with TRBD1. This CDR3 region has 20 residues. Trimming removed 3 bases from V and 3 bases from J; junction bases left unmatched: 19. Germline CDR1 reads SGHTA; CDR2 reads FQGNSA. CDR3 bases: TGTGCCAGCAGCTTGGCATTCCGGGACAGAGGGGGATCCGCTAATGAAAAACTGTTTTTT. Protein: CASSLAFRDRGGSANEKLFF.

This clonotype is medium-sized (0.01 to 0.1%) by share. V and J are TRBV5-1 and TRBJ2-3; D is ambiguous. The ends were cut back, 1 base at V and 5 bases at J, with 8 bases in the middle. Germline V gene data show CDR1 as SGHRS and CDR2 as YFSETQ. There are 13 residues in the CDR3. The CDR3 nucleotides read TGCGCCAGCAGCTTGATTAGCCGAGATACGCAGTATTTT. Translating gives CASSLISRDTQYF.

This clonotype was found many times. This chain links TRBV3-1 with TRBJ2-5; the D is unclear. The CDR3 sequence is 13 residues long. V was cut by 4 bases and J by 5 bases, with 11 bases left in between. Germline V CDR1 and CDR2: LGHDT, YNNKEL (reference sequence). The DNA for the CDR3 is TGTGCCAGCAGCCCCTCGGCCACGGAGACCCAGTACTTC. Its protein is CASSPSATETQYF.

By proportion, this clonotype is medium-sized. The V and J genes are TRBV2 and TRBJ2-7; 7 bases fit TRBD1. J lost 2 bases, V lost 6 bases, and 7 bases had no gene match. The CDR3 runs to 14 residues. Germline lookup yields CDR1 SNHLY and CDR2 FYNNEI. CDR3: CASREGQRAYEQYF. The CDR3 DNA sequence: TGTGCCAGCAGAGAGGGACAGCGAGCCTACGAGCAGTACTTC.